A single sample gave rise to the 32 T cell receptor beta chains below, sequenced in a study of blood T cells in healthy people across ages. A second about 6 to 12 cycle PCR used barcoded and J-beta primers. A single record per CDR3 protein comes from TCRdb applying MiXCR to the 5' RACE reads. The repertoire has more than 650,000 distinct CDR3 sequences, over 20% of them found once; the top ten carry around 22%. The sample consisted of blood. The source is a man between 65 and 85 years old in good health.

This clonotype came up a few times. The chain is built from TRBV5-1 and TRBJ1-4, with D unresolved. The length of the CDR3 is 13 residues. In germline, CDR1 is SGHRS, CDR2 YFSETQ. Trimming pared 4 bases from V and 8 bases from J, leaving 12 bases between. The CDR3 is CASSPALLEKLFF. The CDR3 DNA reads as TGCGCCAGCAGCCCGGCTCTGCTAGAAAAACTGTTTTTT.

Notes on this clonotype: A read error may produce the germline difference seen at one junction end. The V and J genes are TRBV6-2 or TRBV6-3 and TRBJ2-1, with D unclear. The CDR3 consists of 11 residues. Germline CDR1 MNHEY, CDR2 SVGEGT. This CDR3 is CASSHSAAVHF. The DNA for the CDR3 is TGTGCCAGTAGTCACAGTGCGGCGGTACACTTC.

The CDR3 nucleotides are TGTGCCAGCAGTTTTATCCGTTCTAGATCAGATACGCAGTATTTT. Its translation: CASSFIRSRSDTQYF. The chain recombines TRBV12-3 or TRBV12-4 with TRBJ2-3; no clear D gene. Trimming removed 3 bases at V and 4 bases at J, with 14 bases between. This CDR3 comprises 15 residues.

The rearrangement links TRBV18 to TRBJ1-2; TRBD1 matches at 11 bases. Germline V gene sequence: CDR1 KGHSH, CDR2 LQKENI. V lost 0 bases, J lost 8 bases, and 5 bases stayed unmatched. The CDR3 loop spans 15 amino acids. The CDR3 reads CASSPPGQGAFGYTF. The CDR3 DNA follows: TGTGCCAGCTCACCACCAGGACAGGGGGCGTTCGGCTACACCTTC. The whole variable domain, remainder taken from reference TRBV18 and TRBJ1-2, is NAGVMQNPRHLVRRRGQEARLRCSPMKGHSHVYWYRQLPEEGLKFMVYLQKENIIDESGMPKERFSAEFPKEGPSILRIQQVVRGDSAAYFCASSPPGQGAFGYTFGSGTRLTVV.

This clonotype was counted only a few times. The chain recombines TRBV15 with TRBJ2-3; no clear D. V lost 0 bases to trimming and J lost 1 base, with 11 bases between them. Germline V gives CDR1 LNHNV, CDR2 YYDKDF (reference sequence). This CDR3 is built from 16 residues. CDR3 coding DNA: TGTGCCACCAGCAGAGATCCTCTCGGCGGCACAGATACGCAGTATTTT. Its protein is CATSRDPLGGTDTQYF. Variable domain in full (rest from reference TRBV15 and TRBJ2-3): DAMVIQNPRYQVTQFGKPVTLSCSQTLNHNVMYWYQQKSSQAPKLLFHYYDKDFNNEADTPDNFQSRRPNTSFCFLDIRSPGLGDTAMYLCATSRDPLGGTDTQYFGPGTRLTVL.

V usage is TRBV7-2 and J usage is TRBJ2-1; no reliable D call. CDR3 length equals 13 residues. The ends were cut back, 1 base at V and 13 bases at J, with 14 bases in the middle. Germline CDR1 reads SGHTA; CDR2 reads FQGNSA. The CDR3 loop is CASSLEITSPQFF. CDR3 coding DNA: TGTGCCAGCAGCTTAGAGATCACCTCCCCACAGTTCTTC.

The CDR3 region is CASAGGLAQDTQYF. DNA of the CDR3: TGCGCCAGCGCGGGGGGGCTAGCGCAGGATACGCAGTATTTT. The rearrangement uses TRBV4-3 and TRBJ2-3, with 9 bases identical to TRBD2. This CDR3 has 14 amino acids. Germline assignment: CDR1 LGHNA and CDR2 YSLEER. The V gene end was trimmed by 8 bases and the J gene end by 6 bases; junction bases not matched to a gene: 9.

The rearrangement joins TRBV12-3 or TRBV12-4 to TRBJ2-5; D unclear. The end of the DNA aligns better with TRBJ2-7, so the J call may be wrong. CDR3 length equals 15 residues. CDR3 amino acids: CASSSPGIPSYEQYF. For the CDR3, the DNA is TGTGCCAGCAGTTCCCCGGGTATCCCCTCCTACGAGCAGTACTTC.

This clonotype has just a few counts. This chain connects TRBV20-1 to TRBJ2-5; TRBD2 aligns across 13 bases. The CDR3 is made up of 18 amino acids. Germline V gives CDR1 DFQATT, CDR2 SNEGSKA (reference sequence). Trimming cost V 0 bases and J 2 bases; bases outside gene matches: 9. This chain's CDR3 is CSARDPLAGGPTQETQYF. The CDR3 DNA reads TGCAGTGCTAGAGATCCACTAGCGGGGGGGCCTACACAAGAGACCCAGTACTTC.

This clonotype was detected only a few times. The chain couples TRBV19 to TRBJ2-5; perhaps TRBD2 as D (5 bases). The J call may be faulty, since TRBJ2-1 better matches the DNA end. Germline V lookup: CDR1 LNHDA, CDR2 SQIVND (reference sequence). This CDR3 is built from 14 residues. CDR3 in DNA: TGTGCCAGTAGTATCCAGCGGCCGGGCAATGAGCAGTTCTTC. This gives the protein CASSIQRPGNEQFF.

The genes are TRBV6-5 and TRBJ1-2, with D uncertain. The V and J ends lost 7 bases and 5 bases respectively, with 17 bases between them. Germline CDR1 and CDR2: MNHEY and SVGAGI. The CDR3 is 14 residues long. The CDR3 region has the DNA TGTGCCAGCACCACAATTCCAGTCCGATATGGCTACACCTTC. Protein sequence: CASTTIPVRYGYTF.

The table lists this clonotype with a few counts. The gene calls are TRBV5-1 and TRBJ2-5; 9 bases are shared with TRBD1. The J call may be in error: the DNA end matches TRBJ2-7 better. Germline V gene lookup returns CDR1 SGHRS and CDR2 YFSETQ. This CDR3 has 13 residues. The DNA of the CDR3 is TGCGCCAGCCCCCGACAGGGGGCCTACGAGCAGTACTTC. It yields the protein CASPRQGAYEQYF.

V gene TRBV5-1 combines with J gene TRBJ1-6; a possible D gene is TRBD1 (5 bases). The germline CDR1 and CDR2 sequences are SGHRS and YFSETQ. V lost 0 bases and J lost 5, with 6 bases in between. The CDR3 consists of 14 residues. CDR3 DNA sequence: TGCGCCAGCAGCTTGGGACAGAATAATTCACCCCTCCACTTT. Amino acid sequence: CASSLGQNNSPLHF.

The table lists this clonotype with many counts. The CDR3: CASSGRQESYEQYF. CDR3 nucleotide sequence: TGTGCCAGTTCGGGAAGACAGGAATCCTACGAGCAGTACTTC. The rearrangement joins TRBV27 to TRBJ2-7; TRBD1 is a possible D gene (6 bases). CDR1 is MNHEY, CDR2 SMNVEV, per germline (reference sequence). V shed 9 bases and J shed 1 base, with 16 bases lying between them. The CDR3 has 14 amino acids.

The rearrangement links TRBV4-1 to TRBJ2-1; D is undetermined. Trimming shortened V by 1 base and J by 1 base, and 5 bases separated the two germline ends. The germline V gene encodes CDR1 MGHRA and CDR2 YSYEKL. The CDR3 totals 14 residues. The CDR3 DNA reads as TGCGCCAGCAGCCAAGCGGAATCCTACAATGAGCAGTTCTTC. This translates into CASSQAESYNEQFF.

This clonotype occurred a few times. The chain links TRBV7-9 to TRBJ2-5, with no clear D. CDR3 length: 15 amino acids. Germline loops: CDR1 SEHNR, CDR2 FQNEAQ (reference sequence). The germline V and J ends were trimmed by 1 base and 8 bases, with 17 bases remaining between them. This chain's CDR3 is CASSLGPMAMYTQYF. The CDR3 nucleotides are TGTGCCAGCAGCTTAGGCCCTATGGCCATGTATACCCAGTACTTC.

This rearrangement joins TRBV30 to TRBJ2-3; a possible D gene is TRBD2 (7 bases). This CDR3 has 15 amino acids. Per the germline V gene, CDR1 is GTSNPN and CDR2 is SVGIG (reference sequence). Trimming shortened V by 5 bases and J by 0 bases, and 15 bases separated the two germline ends. This chain's CDR3 is CAWGQGRVSTDTQYF. The DNA of the CDR3 is TGTGCCTGGGGCCAGGGGAGGGTAAGCACAGATACGCAGTATTTT.

This clonotype was detected a few times. The rearrangement joins TRBV6-2 or TRBV6-3 to TRBJ2-1; 9 positions match TRBD2. This CDR3 has 18 residues. In germline, CDR1 is MNHEY, CDR2 SVGEGT. J was trimmed by 1 base and V by 2 bases; bases with no gene match: 9. CDR3 coding DNA: TGTGCCAGCAGTTACGGCGCGGGAGGGCCCCCTTCCTACAATGAGCAGTTCTTC. Protein product: CASSYGAGGPPSYNEQFF.

The chain couples TRBV12-3 or TRBV12-4 to TRBJ1-1; D is possibly TRBD1 (5 bases). The V and J ends lost 8 bases and 3 bases respectively, with 10 bases between them. The CDR3 consists of 12 residues. The CDR3 region is CASGDSYTEAFF. CDR3 nucleotides: TGTGCCAGCGGCGACAGTTACACTGAAGCTTTCTTT.

This clonotype has a handful of counts. The chain combines TRBV7-6 with TRBJ2-3; 8 bases are shared with TRBD2. The V segment lost 5 bases and the J segment 5 bases; nucleotides outside the gene matches: 9. CDR1 and CDR2 (germline): SGHVS, FNYEAQ. CDR3 length equals 15 residues. The CDR3 coding sequence is TGTGCCAGCAGCGCGGGACTAGTTGGTTTAGATACGCAGTATTTT. As protein: CASSAGLVGLDTQYF.

The CDR3 loop reads CASSVGTGPAKNIQYF. The CDR3 DNA sequence: TGTGCCAGCAGCGTGGGGACAGGGCCAGCCAAAAACATTCAGTACTTC. The chain employs TRBV9 and TRBJ2-4; 9 bases fit TRBD1. This CDR3 contains 16 residues. Germline CDR1 is SGDLS and CDR2 is YYNGEE. V dropped 2 bases and J dropped 0; count of bases not matched to a gene: 3.

This clonotype turned up a few times. The J gene is TRBJ2-1, the V gene TRBV9, with no clear D. Germline V gene data show CDR1 as SGDLS and CDR2 as YYNGEE. CDR3 length: 13 residues. V was clipped by 0 bases and J by 9 bases, with 10 bases between them. The DNA for the CDR3 is TGTGCCAGCAGCGTAGTGTCGCAGAGTGAGCAGTTCTTC. Amino acid sequence: CASSVVSQSEQFF.

V and J are TRBV25-1 and TRBJ2-1, with 8 bases fitting TRBD2. The ends lost 3 bases at V and 10 bases at J; junction bases unmatched: 17. This CDR3 spans 17 amino acids. Per germline, CDR1 MGHDK and CDR2 SYGVNS. CDR3 nucleotide sequence: TGTGCCAGCAGTGATTATTGGCGGGAGGAAGGCCGGAGGGAGCAGTTCTTC. It codes for CASSDYWREEGRREQFF.

This clonotype has just a few counts. The chain recombines TRBV28 with TRBJ2-7, with D uncertain. The DNA end lines up better with TRBJ2-5; the J call may be wrong. The germline gives CDR1 MDHEN, CDR2 SYDVKM. This CDR3 contains 17 residues. The CDR3 DNA reads as TGTGCCAGCAGTAGTCAACCCCTAGTAGCCCTAGGAGAGACCCAGTACTTC. Its protein is CASSSQPLVALGETQYF.

The gene calls are TRBV7-6 and TRBJ2-1, with a tentative D call TRBD2 (6 bases). The CDR3 contains 14 residues. V shed 5 bases and J shed 7 bases, with 15 bases lying between them. Germline CDR1 SGHVS, CDR2 FNYEAQ. The CDR3 is CASSRPPGANEQFF. The DNA of the CDR3 is TGTGCCAGCAGCCGCCCACCGGGAGCAAATGAGCAGTTCTTC.

The V call is TRBV5-1, the J call TRBJ1-2; D might be TRBD1 (6 bases). The CDR3 spans 14 residues. Looked up from germline, CDR1 is SGHRS and CDR2 is YFSETQ. Trimming pared 0 bases from V and 5 bases from J, leaving 11 bases between. The CDR3 loop is CASSLEGGGYGYTF. For the CDR3, the DNA is TGCGCCAGCAGCTTGGAAGGAGGGGGGTATGGCTACACCTTC.

Comment on this clonotype: It is likely a read error, because the conserved phenylalanine at the end of the CDR3 is missing. The V and J genes are TRBV7-9 and TRBJ2-5; D gene unclear. The CDR3 has 13 residues. Trimming removed 1 base at V and 11 bases at J, with 14 bases between. Germline CDR1 reads SEHNR; CDR2 reads FQNEAQ (reference sequence). The CDR3 coding sequence is TGTGCCAGCAGCTTAGGGGCAGACTGGCTACAGTACGTC. It yields the protein CASSLGADWLQYV.

The chain is built from TRBV5-1 and TRBJ2-7; 10 bases are shared with TRBD2. CDR3 length equals 16 residues. CDR1 is SGHRS and CDR2 is YFSETQ in the germline V gene. V was clipped by 0 bases and J by 2 bases; unmatched bases: 5. The CDR3 nucleotides are TGCGCCAGCAGCTTGGAAATAGCGGGGGGCGCCTACGAGCAGTACTTC. This sequence encodes CASSLEIAGGAYEQYF.

Only a few counts were recorded for this clonotype. The V and J genes are TRBV29-1 and TRBJ2-7; D is unresolved. The CDR3 contains 13 residues. Trimming removed 6 bases from V and 1 base from J, with 13 bases in between. CDR1 and CDR2 (germline): SQVTM, ANQGSEA. The CDR3 here is CSVADDTSYEQYF. As DNA, the CDR3 is TGCAGCGTCGCAGACGACACTTCCTACGAGCAGTACTTC.

This clonotype was seen only a few times. The chain joins TRBV24-1 to TRBJ2-1; 16 nucleotides line up with TRBD2. The CDR3 is 17 residues long. Trimming removed 3 bases from V and 9 bases from J; junction bases left unmatched: 7. Germline values: CDR1 KGHDR, CDR2 SFDVKD. The CDR3 DNA sequence: TGTGCCACCAGTGATGGGACTAGCGGGAGGGCCACGATTGAGCAGTTCTTC. It translates to CATSDGTSGRATIEQFF.

V is TRBV29-1 and J is TRBJ1-2; 11 bases agree with TRBD1. Germline CDR1 and CDR2: SQVTM and ANQGSEA. V lost 6 bases, J lost 5 bases, and 5 bases stayed unmatched. The CDR3 covers 13 residues. This CDR3 is CSVGTGGEYGYTF. CDR3 nucleotides: TGCAGCGTCGGGACAGGGGGGGAGTATGGCTACACCTTC.

This rearrangement joins TRBV4-3 to TRBJ2-2; perhaps TRBD1 as D (5 bases). The CDR3 runs 16 residues. CDR1 and CDR2 from the germline V gene are LGHNA and YSLEER. V shed 0 bases and J shed 4 bases, with 12 bases lying between them. The CDR3: CASSQDQDKPTGELFF. CDR3 DNA: TGCGCCAGCAGCCAAGATCAGGACAAACCCACCGGGGAGCTGTTTTTT.